The source of this T cell receptor (beta chain) is a study of glioma-infiltrating T cells. Amplification of TCR alpha and beta CDR3 regions from RNA used iRepertoire nested multiplex PCR. TCRdb processed the multiplex PCR reads anew with MiXCR; each CDR3 protein has one entry. This table has some 180,000 distinct CDR3 sequences, 25% to 35% appearing once. The sample holds many counts of this clonotype. CDR3 length: 16 amino acids. The germline gives CDR1 LGHNT, CDR2 FRNRAP. After removal of 1 base from V and 5 bases from J, the junction contained 8 bases not matched to a gene. This clonotype originated in a human donor with low-grade glioma or glioblastoma, undergoing nonglioma brain surgery, or in good health (not recorded which). The V gene is TRBV12-5, the J gene TRBJ2-5; 9 bases agree with TRBD1. What was sequenced was glioma tissue, nonneoplastic brain tissue, or PBMCs (not recorded which). DNA for the CDR3: TGTGCTAGTGGTTTGGCCCAAGGACAGGGGATGGAGACCCAGTACTTC. Its translation is CASGLAQGQGMETQYF.